This TCR beta chain was documented in a study of T-cell reconstitution after alpha-beta-depleted transplantation in children. The TCRbeta library was prepared with unique molecular identifiers. TCRdb recomputed calls from the PCR reads with MiXCR, one row per CDR3 protein. Here the sample spans over 100,000 distinct CDR3 sequences, around 7.8% being singletons. The CDR3 is made up of 17 amino acids. J gave up 2 bases and V 1 base, and 4 bases lay outside the gene matches. The germline V gene has CDR1 MGHRA and CDR2 YSYEKL. Ten or more counts support this clonotype. This chain links TRBV4-1 with TRBJ2-3; 12 bases align to TRBD2. This receptor was taken from a boy between 2 and 10 years old with acute lymphoblastic leukemia, due to receive a stem cell transplant. Sequencing used PBMCs, obtained before TCRalphabeta/CD19-depleted stem cell transplant. The chain's CDR3 is CASSQVLAGGPTDTQYF. As DNA, the CDR3 is TGCGCCAGCAGCCAAGTACTAGCGGGGGGACCCACAGATACGCAGTATTTT.